The table lists the clone carrying this TCR beta chain with many counts. Its target is not known. Germline trimming cut 3 bases from V and 6 bases from J; bases unmatched to any gene: 4. CDR3 length equals 13 residues. Germline assignment: CDR1 DFQATT and CDR2 SNEGSKA (reference sequence). This entry comes from a study of CD8 T cells in ankylosing spondylitis. Whole-study findings and limits: Disease-associated clones were reportedly significantly overrepresented in matched ankylosing spondylitis synovial fluid. Those disease-linked clones were CD8+; they were also relatively rare in peripheral blood. A TCR beta motif of eight highly homologous variants appeared characteristic of ankylosing spondylitis blood.

Using quantitative 5'-RACE with molecular barcodes, the authors made TCR beta libraries. TCRdb reprocessed the 5' RACE reads via MiXCR and lists one record per CDR3 protein. The sample has about 800,000 distinct CDR3 sequences, about 10% seen once. The specimen was blood, either unsorted or a sorted T cell fraction (not recorded which). The source of this sequence is a male donor with ankylosing spondylitis. The V gene is TRBV20-1, the J gene TRBJ1-5, with 8 bases matching TRBD1. Written as DNA, the CDR3 is TGCAGTGCTAGCCAGGGGGCTCTTCAGCCCCAGCATTTT. It yields the protein CSASQGALQPQHF.